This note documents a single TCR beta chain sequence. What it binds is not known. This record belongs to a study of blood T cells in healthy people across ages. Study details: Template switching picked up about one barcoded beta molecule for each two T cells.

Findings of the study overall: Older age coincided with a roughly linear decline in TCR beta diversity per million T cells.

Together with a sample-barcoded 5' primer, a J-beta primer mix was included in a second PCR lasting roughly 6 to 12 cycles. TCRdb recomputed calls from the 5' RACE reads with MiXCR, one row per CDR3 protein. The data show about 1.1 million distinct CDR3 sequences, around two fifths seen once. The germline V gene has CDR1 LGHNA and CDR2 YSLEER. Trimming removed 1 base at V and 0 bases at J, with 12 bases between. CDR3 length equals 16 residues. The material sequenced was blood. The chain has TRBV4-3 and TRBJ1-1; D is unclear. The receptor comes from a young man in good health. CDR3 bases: TGCGCCAGCAGCCAAGTTTTCGCTGGTTTGAACACTGAAGCTTTCTTT. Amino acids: CASSQVFAGLNTEAFF.